These 25 T cell receptor beta chains originate from one sample sequenced in a study of cytomegalovirus exposure and HLA in healthy donors. The study ran its PCR with 60 Vbeta and 13 Jbeta primers. Sequenced by immunoSEQ multiplex PCR; TCRdb stores in-frame clones only, minus some. The sample has about 210,000 clones, 80% to 90% seen once. Sequencing was carried out using PBMCs. The origin of the receptors is a man aged 35 to 55 in good health and CMV-seropositive.

The V gene is TRBV28, the J gene TRBJ2-7, with 9 positions matching TRBD2. The germline V gene encodes CDR1 MDHEN and CDR2 SYDVKM. J lost 4 bases, V lost 5 bases, and 12 bases had no gene match. This CDR3 is 16 amino acids long. In DNA, the CDR3 is TGTGCCAGCAGTGCTCTGGGGGGCGGGGGGGGGTACGAGCAGTACTTC. Its translation: CASSALGGGGGYEQYF.

The V and J genes are TRBV14 and TRBJ2-2, with TRBD2 matching 13 bases. The CDR3 contains 18 residues. Germline CDR1 and CDR2: SGHDN and FVKESK. Losses at the gene ends were 4 bases for V and 5 bases for J; bases not matched to a gene: 10. CDR3 DNA: TGTGCCAGCAGCCGAGGACTAGCGGGAGTTGTCAAAACCGGGGAGCTGTTTTTT. This sequence encodes CASSRGLAGVVKTGELFF.

This clone came up once. This sequence joins TRBV7-2 and TRBJ1-4; the D is unclear. This CDR3 has 12 residues. The V end was cut by 1 base, the J end by 8 bases, with 5 bases between. CDR1 SGHTA and CDR2 FQGNSA come from the germline V gene. CDR3 sequence reads: CASSLVAEKLFF. For the CDR3, the DNA is TGTGCCAGCAGCTTAGTAGCGGAAAAACTGTTTTTT. The full variable domain, rest sourced from reference TRBV7-2 and TRBJ1-4, is GAGVSQSPSNKVTEKGKDVELRCDPISGHTALYWYRQSLGQGLEFLIYFQGNSAPDKSGLPSDRFSAERTGGSVSTLTIQRTQQEDSAVYLCASSLVAEKLFFGSGTQLSVL.

V and J are TRBV2 and TRBJ2-5; D is perhaps TRBD1 (6 bases). The CDR3 extends over 11 amino acids. Looked up from germline, CDR1 is SNHLY and CDR2 is FYNNEI. V lost 10 bases and J lost 5, with 11 bases in between. DNA for the CDR3: TGTGCCATTCCCCAGGGGGAGACCCAGTACTTC. As protein: CAIPQGETQYF. The full variable domain, with the rest looked up from reference TRBV2 and TRBJ2-5, is EPEVTQTPSHQVTQMGQEVILRCVPISNHLYFYWYRQILGQKVEFLVSFYNNEISEKSEIFDDQFSVERPDGSNFTLKIRSTKLEDSAMYFCAIPQGETQYFGPGTRLLVL.

The chain employs TRBV2 and TRBJ2-7, with TRBD1 matching 9 bases. V shed 5 bases, J shed 7 bases, and the junction held 9 bases outside the gene matches. Germline V gene data show CDR1 as SNHLY and CDR2 as FYNNEI. This CDR3 comprises 14 residues. The CDR3 DNA is TGTGCCAGCAGTTCGGACAGGGGTCTGGAGGAGCAGTACTTC. It encodes CASSSDRGLEEQYF.

This chain uses TRBV19 with TRBJ1-1; 9 nucleotides match TRBD1. Germline CDR1 and CDR2: LNHDA and SQIVND (reference sequence). There are 14 residues in the CDR3. J was trimmed by 3 bases and V by 10 bases; bases with no gene match: 9. CDR3 sequence (DNA): TGTGCCACACAAAGGGACAGGGAGGACACTGAAGCTTTCTTT. It codes for CATQRDREDTEAFF.

In this sample, this clone turned up a few times. The CDR3, as DNA: TGTGCCAGCAGTCCCGGGGACACCTATGGCTACACCTTC. The encoded protein is CASSPGDTYGYTF. This chain links TRBV6-6 with TRBJ1-2; the D gene is possibly TRBD1 (6 bases). The V end lost 5 bases, the J end lost 4 bases, and 11 bases lay between the germline ends. Per germline, CDR1 MNHNY and CDR2 SVGAGI (reference sequence). The CDR3 totals 13 residues.

This rearrangement joins TRBV5-4 to TRBJ2-2, with D tentatively TRBD1 (6 bases). Germline V gives CDR1 SGHNT, CDR2 YYREEE (reference sequence). CDR3 length equals 16 residues. V was trimmed by 4 bases and J by 5 bases, leaving 18 bases between them. The DNA for the CDR3 is TGTGCCAGCAGCGGATACAAGGGACATGGGACCGGGGAGCTGTTTTTT. Translated, it gives CASSGYKGHGTGELFF.

The CDR3 reads CSGTTGTKDEKLFF. The CDR3 DNA sequence: TGCAGCGGAACTACCGGGACAAAGGACGAAAAACTGTTTTTT. This chain joins TRBV29-1 and TRBJ1-4; a possible D gene is TRBD1 (6 bases). The CDR3 extends over 14 amino acids. Germline assignment: CDR1 SQVTM and CDR2 ANQGSEA. V was clipped by 7 bases and J by 8 bases, with 20 bases between them.

The chain links TRBV6-1 to TRBJ2-1; no firm D call. V lost 2 bases, J lost 8 bases, and 13 bases lay in between. This CDR3 has 14 residues. From germline, CDR1 is MNHNS and CDR2 SASEGT. The CDR3 loop reads CASSEQLTEDEQFF. Here the CDR3 DNA reads TGTGCCAGCAGTGAACAGTTAACCGAGGATGAGCAGTTCTTC.

This sequence joins TRBV6-6 and TRBJ1-1; 10 positions agree with TRBD1. V lost 4 bases, J lost 2 bases, and 4 bases stayed unmatched. Germline V CDR1 and CDR2: MNHNY, SVGAGI (reference sequence). The CDR3 is 15 amino acids. The CDR3 sequence: CASSSDRGLNTEAFF. The CDR3 region has the DNA TGTGCCAGCAGTTCCGACAGGGGGCTAAACACTGAAGCTTTCTTT.

The genes are TRBV19 and TRBJ2-7, with D possibly TRBD2 on 6 matching bases. The CDR3 has 12 residues. V lost 3 bases and J 7 bases, leaving 10 bases between the germline ends. Germline values: CDR1 LNHDA, CDR2 SQIVND (reference sequence). CDR3 sequence: CASSILGGEQYF. The CDR3, as DNA: TGTGCCAGTAGTATCCTGGGAGGAGAGCAGTACTTC.

The V and J genes are TRBV30 and TRBJ1-2; 7 bases are shared with TRBD1. Germline V gene lookup returns CDR1 GTSNPN and CDR2 SVGIG (reference sequence). V was clipped by 8 bases and J by 7 bases; unmatched bases: 7. The CDR3 totals 11 residues. The CDR3 spells CASQGGGGYTF. Written as DNA, the CDR3 is TGTGCCAGCCAGGGGGGCGGTGGCTACACCTTC.

The V and J genes are TRBV27 and TRBJ2-7, with D tentatively TRBD1 (5 bases). This CDR3 has 15 residues. Germline lookup yields CDR1 MNHEY and CDR2 SMNVEV (reference sequence). V dropped 2 bases and J dropped 3 bases, with 14 bases sitting between them. This CDR3 is CASSLMKGQIYEQYF. CDR3 sequence (DNA): TGTGCCAGCAGTTTAATGAAAGGACAAATCTACGAGCAGTACTTC.

The chain couples TRBV7-2 to TRBJ2-3, with TRBD2 identical over 8 bases. Germline V gene lookup returns CDR1 SGHTA and CDR2 FQGNSA. The J segment lost 1 base and the V segment lost 5 bases, leaving 5 bases of the junction unmatched. This CDR3 comprises 15 residues. The CDR3 loop is CASSPKRERTDTQYF. DNA for the CDR3: TGTGCCAGCAGCCCGAAGCGGGAGCGCACAGATACGCAGTATTTT.

CDR3 sequence: CASSPPQAEQYF. The CDR3 region has the DNA TGTGCCAGCAGCCCCCCCCAGGCCGAGCAGTACTTC. V and J are TRBV6-6 and TRBJ2-7; no reliable D call. Germline V CDR1 and CDR2: MNHNY, SVGAGI (reference sequence). The CDR3 loop spans 12 amino acids. The V end was cut by 6 bases, the J end by 6 bases, with 12 bases between.

This clone is a singleton in its sample. The V and J genes are TRBV15 and TRBJ2-3; a weak D match, TRBD1 (6 bases). Looked up from germline, CDR1 is LNHNV and CDR2 is YYDKDF (reference sequence). The CDR3 extends over 14 amino acids. V lost 9 bases to trimming and J lost 1 base, with 14 bases between them. The CDR3 loop is CATSRGQRTDTQYF. The DNA of the CDR3 is TGTGCCACATCCCGAGGACAGCGCACAGATACGCAGTATTTT.

This sequence joins TRBV27 and TRBJ1-2; TRBD1 aligns across 8 bases. Trimming took 3 bases from V and 4 from J; bases not matched to a gene: 10. Germline V gene data show CDR1 as MNHEY and CDR2 as SMNVEV (reference sequence). The CDR3 is 16 residues long. The CDR3 DNA reads TGTGCCAGCAGTTTGTCGGGTCCAGGGGGCATCTATGGCTACACCTTC. It specifies CASSLSGPGGIYGYTF.

The V call is TRBV27, the J call TRBJ2-5, with a possible D match to TRBD2 (6 bases). The CDR3 loop spans 15 amino acids. Per germline, CDR1 MNHEY and CDR2 SMNVEV (reference sequence). V lost 8 bases to trimming and J lost 4 bases, with 20 bases between them. This chain's CDR3 is CASGSVGGRGETQYF. Written as DNA, the CDR3 is TGTGCCAGCGGGAGTGTCGGGGGAAGGGGAGAGACCCAGTACTTC.

This clone was picked up one time. The chain employs TRBV5-1 and TRBJ2-7; tentatively, D is TRBD2 (6 bases). The V gene lost 4 bases and the J gene lost 2 bases, with 19 bases spanning the gap. The CDR3 is made up of 16 amino acids. CDR1 and CDR2 (germline): SGHRS, YFSETQ. CDR3 loop: CASSPEAGTGTYEQYF. Here the CDR3 DNA reads TGCGCCAGCAGCCCGGAGGCGGGGACGGGGACCTACGAGCAGTACTTC.

The rearrangement links TRBV5-1 to TRBJ1-1; TRBD1 might be the D (6 bases). Germline CDR1 is SGHRS and CDR2 is YFSETQ. CDR3 length: 15 amino acids. The V end lost 1 base, the J end lost 4 bases, and 14 bases lay between the germline ends. The CDR3 nucleotides are TGCGCCAGCAGCTTGACCCCTACAGGGACCACTGAAGCTTTCTTT. Translation: CASSLTPTGTTEAFF.

This rearrangement joins TRBV4-3 to TRBJ2-7, with a weak D call TRBD2 (6 bases). This CDR3 contains 19 residues. The V gene's germline CDR1 is LGHNA and CDR2 YSLEER. V was clipped by 0 bases and J by 5 bases, with 26 bases between them. The CDR3 DNA follows: TGCGCCAGCAGCCAAGATCAAGGACGGCCCGACGGGACTCACCACGAGCAGTACTTC. Translating gives CASSQDQGRPDGTHHEQYF.

As for this clone: The junction does not match germline at one end; this may be a read error. The CDR3 nucleotides read TGTGCCAGCACCTTAGGTTCGGCTAGCGGGAGTGGCGAGACCCAGTACTTC. Protein product: CASTLGSASGSGETQYF. The chain has TRBV7-9 and TRBJ2-5; TRBD2 aligns across 10 bases. The CDR3 is made up of 17 amino acids. Germline V gene sequence: CDR1 SEHNR, CDR2 FQNEAQ (reference sequence).

This rearrangement joins TRBV19 to TRBJ2-2, with D perhaps matching TRBD2 (5 bases). V was clipped by 3 bases and J by 2 bases, with 10 bases between them. This CDR3 contains 15 residues. Germline CDR1 LNHDA, CDR2 SQIVND (reference sequence). The CDR3 coding sequence is TGTGCCAGTAGTATCGGAGCGGTTAACACCGGGGAGCTGTTTTTT. This translates into CASSIGAVNTGELFF.

This clone was found a few times. CDR3 bases: TGTGCCAGTGAATCACAGGGGGTTAAGAGCAATGAGCAGTTCTTC. As protein: CASESQGVKSNEQFF. The rearrangement joins TRBV6-5 to TRBJ2-1; 8 positions match TRBD1. V lost 9 bases, J lost 6 bases, and 13 bases stayed unmatched. CDR1 and CDR2 (germline): MNHEY, SVGAGI. CDR3 size: 15 residues.